This T cell receptor (beta chain) was profiled in a study of T cells in Graves' hyperthyroidism and ophthalmopathy. CDR3 size: 11 residues. Looked up from germline, CDR1 is SQVTM and CDR2 is ANQGSEA. General observations from the study: A 13 V-J signature model discriminated ophthalmopathy versus stable hyperthyroidism.

Comment on this clonotype: Antigen unknown.

What was amplified from RNA transcripts were TCR beta CDR3 regions. The study used the HTBI primer set for a first-round RT-PCR of the TCR CDR3. One entry per CDR3 protein results from TCRdb running MiXCR on the multiplex PCR reads. Of over 700,000 distinct CDR3 sequences in the sample, 35% were seen once. The TCR was taken from a woman in her thirties or forties with Graves' hyperthyroidism. J is TRBJ2-7 and V is TRBV29-1; D remains ambiguous. Sequenced: blood. CDR3 bases: TGCAGTAGTACGACAAGCTACGAGCAGTACTTC. Translation gives CSSTTSYEQYF.